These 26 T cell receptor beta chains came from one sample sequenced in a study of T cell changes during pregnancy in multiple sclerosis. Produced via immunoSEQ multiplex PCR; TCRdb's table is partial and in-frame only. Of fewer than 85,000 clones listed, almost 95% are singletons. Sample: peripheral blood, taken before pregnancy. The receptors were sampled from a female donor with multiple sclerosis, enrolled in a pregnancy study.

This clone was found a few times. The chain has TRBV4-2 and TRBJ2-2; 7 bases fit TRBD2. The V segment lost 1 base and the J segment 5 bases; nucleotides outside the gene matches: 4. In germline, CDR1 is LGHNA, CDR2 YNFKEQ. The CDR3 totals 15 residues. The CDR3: CASSQALAETGELFF. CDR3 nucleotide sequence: TGTGCCAGCAGCCAAGCGCTAGCGGAGACCGGGGAGCTGTTTTTT.

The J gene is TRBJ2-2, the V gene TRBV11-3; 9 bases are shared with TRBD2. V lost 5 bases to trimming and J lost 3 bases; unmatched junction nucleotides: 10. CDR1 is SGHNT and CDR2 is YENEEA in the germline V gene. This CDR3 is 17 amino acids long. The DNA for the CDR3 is TGTGCCAGCAGCCCCCGCCTCAGCGGGAGGCACACCGGGGAGCTGTTTTTT. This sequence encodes CASSPRLSGRHTGELFF. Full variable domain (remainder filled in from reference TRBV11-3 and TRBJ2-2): EAGVVQSPRYKIIEKKQPVAFWCNPISGHNTLYWYLQNLGQGPELLIRYENEEAVDDSQLPKDRFSAERLKGVDSTLKIQPAELGDSAVYLCASSPRLSGRHTGELFFGEGSRLTVL.

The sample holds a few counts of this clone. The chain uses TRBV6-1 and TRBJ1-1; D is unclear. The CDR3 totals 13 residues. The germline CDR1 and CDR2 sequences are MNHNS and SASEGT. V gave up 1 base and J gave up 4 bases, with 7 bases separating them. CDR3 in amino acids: CASSEGGGTEAFF. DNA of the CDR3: TGTGCCAGCAGTGAAGGCGGTGGCACTGAAGCTTTCTTT.

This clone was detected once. DNA of the CDR3: TGCAGCGTGCCCCGGACAGGGAGCCCCTACGAGCAGTACTTC. This encodes CSVPRTGSPYEQYF. V usage is TRBV29-1 and J usage is TRBJ2-7, with 8 bases aligning to TRBD1. The CDR3 contains 14 residues. Per germline, CDR1 SQVTM and CDR2 ANQGSEA. The trim removed 6 bases at V and 2 bases at J, leaving 9 bases unmatched.

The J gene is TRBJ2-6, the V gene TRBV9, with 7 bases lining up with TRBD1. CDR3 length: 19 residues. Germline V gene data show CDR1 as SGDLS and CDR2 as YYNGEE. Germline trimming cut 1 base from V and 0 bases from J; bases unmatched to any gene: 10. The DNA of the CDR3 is TGTGCCAGCAGCGTACAACCCGGGACAGTGAGCTCTGGGGCCAACGTCCTGACTTTC. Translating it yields CASSVQPGTVSSGANVLTF.

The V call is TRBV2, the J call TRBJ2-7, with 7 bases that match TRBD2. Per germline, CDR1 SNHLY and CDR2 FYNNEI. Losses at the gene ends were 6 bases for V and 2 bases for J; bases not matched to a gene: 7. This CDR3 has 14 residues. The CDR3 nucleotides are TGTGCCAGCAGGATGGCGGGAGCAGCCTACGAGCAGTACTTC. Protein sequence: CASRMAGAAYEQYF.

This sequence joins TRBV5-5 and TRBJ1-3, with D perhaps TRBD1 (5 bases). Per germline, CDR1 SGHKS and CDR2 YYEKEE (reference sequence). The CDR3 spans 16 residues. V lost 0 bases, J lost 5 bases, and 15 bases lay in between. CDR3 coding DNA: TGTGCCAGCAGCTTGGGGGGCAGGGCTTCGAGAAACACCATATATTTT. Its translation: CASSLGGRASRNTIYF.

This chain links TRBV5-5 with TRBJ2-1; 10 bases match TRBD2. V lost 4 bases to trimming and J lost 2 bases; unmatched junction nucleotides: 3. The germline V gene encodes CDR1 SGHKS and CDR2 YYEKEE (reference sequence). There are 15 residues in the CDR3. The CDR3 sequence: CASSELAGPYNEQFF. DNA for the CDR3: TGTGCCAGCAGCGAACTAGCGGGGCCCTACAATGAGCAGTTCTTC.

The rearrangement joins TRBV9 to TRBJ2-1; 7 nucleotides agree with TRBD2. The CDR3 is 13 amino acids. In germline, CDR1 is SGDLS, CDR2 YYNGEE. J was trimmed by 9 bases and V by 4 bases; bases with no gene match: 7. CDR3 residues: CASSLAGDGEQFF. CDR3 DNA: TGTGCCAGCAGCTTGGCGGGAGATGGTGAGCAGTTCTTC.

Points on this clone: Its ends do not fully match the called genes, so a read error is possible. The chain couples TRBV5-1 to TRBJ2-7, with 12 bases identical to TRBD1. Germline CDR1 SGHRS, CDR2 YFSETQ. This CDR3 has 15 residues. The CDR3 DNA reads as TGCGCCAGCCTCCTGGGGGTTGGGACAGGGGGCGAGAAGTACTTC. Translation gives CASLLGVGTGGEKYF. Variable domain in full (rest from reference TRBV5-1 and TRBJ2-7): KAGVTQTPRYLIKTRGQQVTLSCSPISGHRSVSWYQQTPGQGLQFLFEYFSETQRNKGNFPGRFSGRQFSNSRSEMNVSTLELGDSALYLCASLLGVGTGGEKYFGPGTRLTVT.

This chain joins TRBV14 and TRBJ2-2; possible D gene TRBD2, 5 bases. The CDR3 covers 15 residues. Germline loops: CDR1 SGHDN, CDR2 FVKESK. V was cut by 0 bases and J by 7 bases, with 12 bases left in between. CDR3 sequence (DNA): TGTGCCAGCAGCCAAGATTTTCTAGCAAGCGGGGAGCTGTTTTTT. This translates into CASSQDFLASGELFF.

The CDR3 reads CASSYRDRASQPQHF. CDR3 DNA: TGTGCCAGCAGCTACCGGGACAGGGCTAGTCAGCCCCAGCATTTT. The chain is built from TRBV5-8 and TRBJ1-5; 9 bases align to TRBD1. V lost 3 bases to trimming and J lost 6 bases; unmatched junction nucleotides: 7. The CDR3 runs 15 residues. CDR1 is SGHTS, CDR2 YDEGEE, per germline.

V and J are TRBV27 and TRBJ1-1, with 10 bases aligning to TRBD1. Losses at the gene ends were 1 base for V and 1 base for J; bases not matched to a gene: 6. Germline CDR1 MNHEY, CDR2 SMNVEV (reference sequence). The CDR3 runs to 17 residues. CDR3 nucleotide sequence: TGTGCCAGCAGTTTATGGGCAGGGACAGGGGCGAACACTGAAGCTTTCTTT. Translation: CASSLWAGTGANTEAFF.

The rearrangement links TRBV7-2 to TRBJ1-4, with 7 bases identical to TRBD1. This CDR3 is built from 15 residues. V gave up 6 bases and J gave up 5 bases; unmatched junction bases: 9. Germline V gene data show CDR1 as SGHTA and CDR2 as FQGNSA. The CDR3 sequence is CASRLTGTANEKLFF. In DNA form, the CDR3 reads TGTGCCAGCAGATTAACCGGGACAGCGAATGAAAAACTGTTTTTT. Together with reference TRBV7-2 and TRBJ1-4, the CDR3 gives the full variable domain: GAGVSQSPSNKVTEKGKDVELRCDPISGHTALYWYRQSLGQGLEFLIYFQGNSAPDKSGLPSDRFSAERTGGSVSTLTIQRTQQEDSAVYLCASRLTGTANEKLFFGSGTQLSVL.

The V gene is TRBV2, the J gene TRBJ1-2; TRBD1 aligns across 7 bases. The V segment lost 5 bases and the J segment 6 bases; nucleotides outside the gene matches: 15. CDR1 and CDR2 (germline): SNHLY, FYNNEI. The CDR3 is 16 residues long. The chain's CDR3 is CASSTPTETGWNGYTF. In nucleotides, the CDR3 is TGTGCCAGCAGTACCCCCACAGAGACAGGGTGGAATGGCTACACCTTC.

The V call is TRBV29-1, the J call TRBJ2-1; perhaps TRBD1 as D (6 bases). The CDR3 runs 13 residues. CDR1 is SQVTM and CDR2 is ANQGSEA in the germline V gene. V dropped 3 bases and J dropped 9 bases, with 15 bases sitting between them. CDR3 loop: CSVDQGKSGEQFF. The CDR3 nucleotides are TGCAGCGTTGACCAGGGGAAGTCGGGTGAGCAGTTCTTC.

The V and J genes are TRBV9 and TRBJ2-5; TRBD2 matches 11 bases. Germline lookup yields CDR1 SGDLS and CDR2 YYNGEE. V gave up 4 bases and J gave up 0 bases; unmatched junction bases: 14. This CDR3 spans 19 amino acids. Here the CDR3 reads CASSPREGLAGGHQETQYF. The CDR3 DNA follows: TGTGCCAGCAGCCCCAGAGAGGGGCTAGCGGGAGGCCACCAAGAGACCCAGTACTTC.

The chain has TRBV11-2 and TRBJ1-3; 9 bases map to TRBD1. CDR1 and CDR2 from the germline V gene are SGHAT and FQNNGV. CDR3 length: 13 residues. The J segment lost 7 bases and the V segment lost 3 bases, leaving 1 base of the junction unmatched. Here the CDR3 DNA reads TGTGCCAGCAGCTTTGGACAGGGGAACACCATATATTTT. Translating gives CASSFGQGNTIYF.

The CDR3 DNA is TGTGCCAGCAGCTTAGCCATCGGGATCCTCCTGATGAACAATGAGCAGTTCTTC. Residues: CASSLAIGILLMNNEQFF. V usage is TRBV7-2 and J usage is TRBJ2-1; possible D gene TRBD2, 5 bases. V lost 0 bases to trimming and J lost 5 bases, with 20 bases between them. The CDR3 has 18 residues. In germline, CDR1 is SGHTA, CDR2 FQGNSA.

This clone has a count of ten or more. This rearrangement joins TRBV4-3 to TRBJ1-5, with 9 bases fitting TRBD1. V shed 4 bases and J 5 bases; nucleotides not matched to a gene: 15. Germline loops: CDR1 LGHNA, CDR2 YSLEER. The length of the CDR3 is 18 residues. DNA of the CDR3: TGCGCCAGCAGCCTCTTCCTACCGGGTACAGGGGGCGATCAGCCCCAGCATTTT. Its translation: CASSLFLPGTGGDQPQHF.

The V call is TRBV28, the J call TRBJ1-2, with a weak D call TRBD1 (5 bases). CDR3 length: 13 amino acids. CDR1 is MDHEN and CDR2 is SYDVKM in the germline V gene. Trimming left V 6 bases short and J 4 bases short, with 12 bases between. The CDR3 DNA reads TGTGCCAGCAGAAGGACACTGGGCTATGGCTACACCTTC. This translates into CASRRTLGYGYTF.

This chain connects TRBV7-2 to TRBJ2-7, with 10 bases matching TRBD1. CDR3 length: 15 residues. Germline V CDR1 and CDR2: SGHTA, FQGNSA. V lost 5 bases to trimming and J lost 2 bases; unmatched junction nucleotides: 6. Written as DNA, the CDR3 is TGTGCCAGCAGCCTCCGGGACAGGGGTGCCTACGAGCAGTACTTC. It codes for CASSLRDRGAYEQYF.

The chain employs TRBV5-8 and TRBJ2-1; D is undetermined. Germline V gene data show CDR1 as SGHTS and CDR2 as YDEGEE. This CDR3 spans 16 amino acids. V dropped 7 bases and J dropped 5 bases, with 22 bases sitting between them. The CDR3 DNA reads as TGTGCCAGCCGACCGAATCCCCGGGTCTTAAACAATGAGCAGTTCTTC. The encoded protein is CASRPNPRVLNNEQFF.

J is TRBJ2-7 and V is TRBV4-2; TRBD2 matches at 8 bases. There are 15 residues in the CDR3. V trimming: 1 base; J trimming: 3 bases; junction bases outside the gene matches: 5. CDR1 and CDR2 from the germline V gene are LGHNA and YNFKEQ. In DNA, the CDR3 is TGTGCCAGCAGCCAAGCGAGTAGCGGGGACTACGAGCAGTACTTC. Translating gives CASSQASSGDYEQYF.

CDR3 sequence (DNA): TGCGCCAGCAGCTTGGACCTAGCGGGAGTCCGAAAGACCCAGTACTTC. Its protein product is CASSLDLAGVRKTQYF. The chain links TRBV5-1 to TRBJ2-5; the match to TRBD2 covers 10 bases. The length of the CDR3 is 16 residues. Germline CDR1 is SGHRS and CDR2 is YFSETQ. Germline trimming cut 0 bases from V and 6 bases from J; bases unmatched to any gene: 8.

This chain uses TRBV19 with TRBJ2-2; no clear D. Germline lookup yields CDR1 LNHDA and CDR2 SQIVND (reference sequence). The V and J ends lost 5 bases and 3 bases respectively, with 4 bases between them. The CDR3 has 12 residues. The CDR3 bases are TGTGCCAGTAGTCAGGACACCGGGGAGCTGTTTTTT. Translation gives CASSQDTGELFF. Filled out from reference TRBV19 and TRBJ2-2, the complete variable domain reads DGGITQSPKYLFRKEGQNVTLSCEQNLNHDAMYWYRQDPGQGLRLIYYSQIVNDFQKGDIAEGYSVSREKKESFPLTVTSAQKNPTAFYLCASSQDTGELFFGEGSRLTVL.